Below are 30 T cell receptor beta chains sequenced from a single sample in a study of blood T cell repertoires in COVID-19. Generated by immunoSEQ multiplex PCR, the TCRdb table keeps only in-frame clones and is missing some. The sample includes roughly 400,000 clones, 90% of them seen just once. Source material: PBMCs or T cells enriched from blood (not recorded which). The receptors were gathered from a man between 18 and 35 years old who had recovered from COVID-19.

The chain joins TRBV19 to TRBJ2-7, with TRBD2 matching over 10 bases. The V gene end was trimmed by 10 bases and the J gene end by 4 bases; junction bases not matched to a gene: 13. Looked up from germline, CDR1 is LNHDA and CDR2 is SQIVND (reference sequence). The CDR3 contains 15 residues. The CDR3 DNA reads TGTGCCACCGGTCTCGGTCCTAGCGGGAGTTACGAGCAGTACTTC. Translated, it gives CATGLGPSGSYEQYF. Looking up the rest from reference TRBV19 and TRBJ2-7 gives the full variable domain: DGGITQSPKYLFRKEGQNVTLSCEQNLNHDAMYWYRQDPGQGLRLIYYSQIVNDFQKGDIAEGYSVSREKKESFPLTVTSAQKNPTAFYLCATGLGPSGSYEQYFGPGTRLTVT.

Worth noting for this clone: The sample contains more than one DNA sequence encoding this CDR3. The chain combines TRBV27 with TRBJ1-1; no definite D call. Trimming removed 2 bases from V and 5 bases from J, with 9 bases in between. Germline V gene sequence: CDR1 MNHEY, CDR2 SMNVEV (reference sequence). CDR3 length: 13 residues. The CDR3, as DNA: TGTGCCAGCAGTTTAGGGTCGGGAACTGAAGCTTTCTTT. Amino acid sequence: CASSLGSGTEAFF.

The chain recombines TRBV12-5 with TRBJ2-3; 8 bases match TRBD2. Germline V lookup: CDR1 LGHNT, CDR2 FRNRAP. The CDR3 is made up of 17 amino acids. V gave up 0 bases and J gave up 2 bases; unmatched junction bases: 7. The CDR3 region is CASGLVVAGRITDTQYF. The CDR3 DNA reads TGTGCTAGTGGTTTGGTGGTAGCGGGGAGAATCACAGATACGCAGTATTTT.

The chain has TRBV6-5 and TRBJ1-6, with no clear D. Germline CDR1 and CDR2: MNHEY and SVGAGI. V was clipped by 5 bases and J by 13 bases, with 9 bases between them. The CDR3 contains 11 residues. The CDR3 nucleotides are TGTGCCAGCAGTCTCCTAGGTCCCCTCCACTTT. This sequence encodes CASSLLGPLHF.

This chain uses TRBV5-6 with TRBJ2-7; the D gene is possibly TRBD2 (6 bases). The ends were cut back, 4 bases at V and 0 bases at J, with 14 bases in the middle. There are 15 residues in the CDR3. Germline CDR1 and CDR2: SGHDT and YYEEEE. The CDR3 sequence: CASSPGLLSSYEQYF. In DNA form, the CDR3 reads TGTGCCAGCAGCCCGGGACTTCTAAGCTCCTACGAGCAGTACTTC.

Comment on this clone: Other DNA sequences in this sample translate to the same CDR3. The chain has TRBV27 and TRBJ1-1, with D hard to call. Trimming took off 6 bases at V and 2 bases at J, with 7 bases between the two ends. This CDR3 has 12 amino acids. The V gene's germline CDR1 is MNHEY and CDR2 SMNVEV (reference sequence). The CDR3 region has the DNA TGTGCCAGCAGCTCCGTTAACACTGAAGCTTTCTTT. It encodes CASSSVNTEAFF.

This sequence joins TRBV9 and TRBJ2-1; D not resolved. Germline-derived CDR1 and CDR2 are SGDLS and YYNGEE. The CDR3 consists of 16 residues. Trimming took off 3 bases at V and 0 bases at J, with 13 bases between the two ends. The CDR3 nucleotides are TGTGCCAGCAGCGCCGTCGGTAGCCGCTCCTACAATGAGCAGTTCTTC. Translation gives CASSAVGSRSYNEQFF.

The V gene is TRBV6-1, the J gene TRBJ2-1; D unresolved. Looked up from germline, CDR1 is MNHNS and CDR2 is SASEGT. Trimming stripped 1 base from V and 5 bases from J, with 6 bases between. The CDR3 is 13 residues long. Here the CDR3 reads CASSEVIDNEQFF. CDR3 coding DNA: TGTGCCAGCAGTGAAGTCATAGACAATGAGCAGTTCTTC.

The rearrangement links TRBV19 to TRBJ1-1; D may be TRBD1 (6 bases). Between the trimmed V and J ends, which lost 6 bases and 2 bases, there was a span of 13 bases. From germline, CDR1 is LNHDA and CDR2 SQIVND (reference sequence). This CDR3 is 14 amino acids long. The CDR3 bases are TGTGCCAGTAGAAAACAGGGCCTAAACACTGAAGCTTTCTTT. Translated: CASRKQGLNTEAFF.

This chain joins TRBV2 and TRBJ1-1, with no clear D. Between the trimmed V and J ends, which lost 4 bases and 1 base, there was a span of 13 bases. The CDR3 loop spans 15 amino acids. From germline, CDR1 is SNHLY and CDR2 FYNNEI. The DNA of the CDR3 is TGTGCCAGCAGTGCTCAGGCACAAAGGAACACTGAAGCTTTCTTT. Its protein product is CASSAQAQRNTEAFF.

The V call is TRBV4-1, the J call TRBJ2-7; TRBD2 aligns across 10 bases. This CDR3 contains 13 residues. The V gene end was trimmed by 6 bases and the J gene end by 4 bases; junction bases not matched to a gene: 3. Looked up from germline, CDR1 is MGHRA and CDR2 is YSYEKL. This CDR3 is CASSRAGGYEQYF. The CDR3 region has the DNA TGCGCCAGCAGTAGAGCGGGGGGGTACGAGCAGTACTTC.

Turning to this clone: The same CDR3 also results from other DNA sequences found in this sample. The chain employs TRBV4-1 and TRBJ1-1, with TRBD1 as a possible D gene (6 bases). V was cut by 4 bases and J by 8 bases, with 11 bases left in between. The CDR3 contains 12 residues. Germline V lookup: CDR1 MGHRA, CDR2 YSYEKL. The CDR3 loop reads CASSRTGTEAFF. In DNA form, the CDR3 reads TGCGCCAGCAGCCGAACCGGGACAGAAGCTTTCTTT.

This rearrangement joins TRBV7-3 to TRBJ2-1; 12 nucleotides match TRBD2. CDR3 size: 15 residues. Germline CDR1 is SGHTA and CDR2 is FQGTGA. V shed 5 bases and J 8 bases; nucleotides not matched to a gene: 7. CDR3: CASSVLAGGSHEQFF. DNA of the CDR3: TGTGCCAGCAGCGTACTAGCGGGAGGATCGCATGAGCAGTTCTTC.

The chain uses TRBV10-3 and TRBJ1-3, with a possible D match to TRBD1 (5 bases). The germline gives CDR1 ENHRY, CDR2 SYGVKD. The CDR3 runs to 13 residues. Trimming stripped 8 bases from V and 4 bases from J, with 12 bases between. The CDR3 region has the DNA TGTGCCATCGGGGGGTTCGGCGGAAACACCATATATTTT. Translated, it gives CAIGGFGGNTIYF.

The chain has TRBV19 and TRBJ1-2; a weak D match, TRBD1 (5 bases). Trimming took 4 bases from V and 8 from J, leaving 11 bases between them. Germline CDR1 LNHDA, CDR2 SQIVND (reference sequence). This CDR3 has 12 amino acids. The chain's CDR3 is CASSNRSLGYTF. The CDR3 region has the DNA TGTGCCAGTAGTAACAGGAGCCTGGGCTACACCTTC.

This clone showed up just once. V is TRBV30 and J is TRBJ2-5; D remains ambiguous. V was shortened by 2 bases and J by 5 bases, with 9 bases between the two germline ends. Germline V gene data show CDR1 as GTSNPN and CDR2 as SVGIG (reference sequence). CDR3 length: 12 residues. The CDR3 bases are TGTGCCTGGAGTCCTCTTAGCGAGACCCAGTACTTC. This gives the protein CAWSPLSETQYF.

V and J are TRBV18 and TRBJ1-1, with 10 bases matching TRBD1. The CDR3 extends over 13 amino acids. Germline-derived CDR1 and CDR2 are KGHSH and LQKENI. V shed 6 bases and J 5 bases; nucleotides not matched to a gene: 3. CDR3 nucleotide sequence: TGTGCCAGCTCTGCGGGACAGGGGACTGAAGCTTTCTTT. It codes for CASSAGQGTEAFF.

This clone has a handful of counts. The chain has TRBV10-1 and TRBJ2-7; possible D gene TRBD2, 5 bases. CDR1 is WNHNN and CDR2 is SYGVQD in the germline V gene (reference sequence). V was trimmed by 5 bases and J by 0 bases, leaving 11 bases between them. The CDR3 extends over 14 amino acids. The DNA of the CDR3 is TGCGCCAGCAGTAATACCGGGATCTCCTACGAGCAGTACTTC. Its protein product is CASSNTGISYEQYF.

J is TRBJ2-2 and V is TRBV6-5; possible D gene TRBD1, 6 bases. The CDR3 covers 14 residues. Trimming took off 5 bases at V and 7 bases at J, with 14 bases between the two ends. Germline V gene sequence: CDR1 MNHEY, CDR2 SVGAGI. The CDR3 sequence is CASSRWIGGGELFF. CDR3 sequence (DNA): TGTGCCAGCAGTCGTTGGATAGGGGGCGGGGAGCTGTTTTTT.

The chain employs TRBV7-2 and TRBJ2-2; 8 positions agree with TRBD2. V lost 8 bases to trimming and J lost 2 bases; unmatched junction nucleotides: 4. Germline-derived CDR1 and CDR2 are SGHTA and FQGNSA. The CDR3 sequence is 14 residues long. DNA for the CDR3: TGTGCCAGCGGCAGCGGGGGTAACACCGGGGAGCTGTTTTTT. This gives the protein CASGSGGNTGELFF.

The rearrangement links TRBV6-5 to TRBJ2-1, with D tentatively TRBD2 (5 bases). The CDR3 loop spans 15 amino acids. V lost 0 bases and J 8 bases, leaving 14 bases between the germline ends. Germline V gene data show CDR1 as MNHEY and CDR2 as SVGAGI. The CDR3, as DNA: TGTGCCAGCAGTTACTCCGGGGTCGCAAGCGATGAGCAGTTCTTC. Translation gives CASSYSGVASDEQFF.

V gene TRBV7-3 combines with J gene TRBJ2-1, with 8 nucleotides matching TRBD2. The CDR3 has 15 residues. V gave up 3 bases and J gave up 8 bases; unmatched junction bases: 9. In germline, CDR1 is SGHTA, CDR2 FQGTGA. In DNA, the CDR3 is TGTGCCAGCAGCTTGCTACGGGAGGGCCTCGATGAGCAGTTCTTC. Encoded protein: CASSLLREGLDEQFF.

This chain links TRBV5-5 with TRBJ1-1; TRBD1 agrees at 8 bases. The CDR3 extends over 17 amino acids. Trimming at V came to 6 bases and at J to 0 bases, leaving 13 bases not matched to a gene. Germline V lookup: CDR1 SGHKS, CDR2 YYEKEE (reference sequence). The CDR3 nucleotides read TGTGCCAGCACCCAAACAGGGGGAAACAGTTTGAACACTGAAGCTTTCTTT. Translating gives CASTQTGGNSLNTEAFF.

The chain is built from TRBV20-1 and TRBJ2-2; a weak D match, TRBD2 (6 bases). Germline V CDR1 and CDR2: DFQATT, SNEGSKA (reference sequence). This CDR3 contains 15 residues. The V gene lost 3 bases and the J gene lost 3 bases, with 14 bases spanning the gap. The CDR3 DNA is TGCAGTGCTAGTGGGGATAGCGGTGACACCGGGGAGCTGTTTTTT. Protein: CSASGDSGDTGELFF.

This chain uses TRBV13 with TRBJ2-7; D possibly corresponds to TRBD1 (5 bases). V was shortened by 2 bases and J by 1 base, with 9 bases between the two germline ends. CDR3 size: 14 residues. CDR1 is PRHDT and CDR2 is FYEKMQ in the germline V gene (reference sequence). As DNA, the CDR3 is TGTGCCAGCAGCTTAAGACAGAGATCCTACGAGCAGTACTTC. Translation gives CASSLRQRSYEQYF. The complete variable domain, with remaining parts taken from reference TRBV13 and TRBJ2-7, reads AAGVIQSPRHLIKEKRETATLKCYPIPRHDTVYWYQQGPGQDPQFLISFYEKMQSDKGSIPDRFSAQQFSDYHSELNMSSLELGDSALYFCASSLRQRSYEQYFGPGTRLTVT.

This CDR3 reads CASSFPGQGAWYGYTF. CDR3 in DNA: TGTGCCAGCAGTTTCCCGGGACAGGGGGCTTGGTATGGCTACACCTTC. The chain employs TRBV28 and TRBJ1-2; 12 bases align to TRBD1. Germline assignment: CDR1 MDHEN and CDR2 SYDVKM. V gave up 3 bases and J gave up 5 bases; unmatched junction bases: 7. This CDR3 is built from 16 residues.

CDR3 amino acids: CASSLGTQGPYEQYF. DNA of the CDR3: TGTGCCAGCAGCTTAGGTACGCAGGGCCCCTACGAGCAGTACTTC. The chain links TRBV7-8 to TRBJ2-7, with D maybe TRBD1 (5 bases). Germline V gene lookup returns CDR1 SGHVS and CDR2 FQNEAQ. The CDR3 totals 15 residues. With 1 base removed from V and 2 bases from J, the gap between germline ends came to 12 bases.

This chain joins TRBV23-1 and TRBJ2-7, with unresolved D. TRBV23-1 is an open reading frame whose function is uncertain. V was cut by 2 bases and J by 3 bases, with 17 bases left in between. This CDR3 has 16 residues. CDR3 residues: CASSQIHRIPHYEQYF. The CDR3 DNA is TGCGCCAGCAGTCAAATTCACAGAATCCCCCACTACGAGCAGTACTTC.

The chain employs TRBV11-2 and TRBJ2-3, with 9 positions matching TRBD2. There are 15 residues in the CDR3. Per the germline V gene, CDR1 is SGHAT and CDR2 is FQNNGV. The V and J ends lost 1 base and 2 bases, in that order; junction bases with no gene match: 1. The CDR3 sequence: CASSLGGGVTDTQYF. Here the CDR3 DNA reads TGTGCCAGCAGCTTAGGCGGGGGGGTCACAGATACGCAGTATTTT.

The V and J genes are TRBV27 and TRBJ1-5; possibly TRBD1 for D (6 bases). V lost 6 bases and J lost 4, with 10 bases in between. The length of the CDR3 is 13 residues. Looked up from germline, CDR1 is MNHEY and CDR2 is SMNVEV (reference sequence). CDR3 DNA sequence: TGTGCCAGCAGGGACAGAGTAAATCAGCCCCAGCATTTT. It specifies CASRDRVNQPQHF.